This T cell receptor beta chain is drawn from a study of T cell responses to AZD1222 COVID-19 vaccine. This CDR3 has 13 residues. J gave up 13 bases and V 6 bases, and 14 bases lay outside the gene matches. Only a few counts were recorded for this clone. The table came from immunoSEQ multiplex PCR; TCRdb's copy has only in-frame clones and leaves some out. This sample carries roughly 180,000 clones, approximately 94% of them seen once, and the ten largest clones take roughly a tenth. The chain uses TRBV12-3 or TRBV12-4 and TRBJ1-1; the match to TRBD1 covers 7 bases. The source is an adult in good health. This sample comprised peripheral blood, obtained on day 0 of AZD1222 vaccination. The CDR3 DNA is TGTGCCAGCAGCCTCCGACAGGGCCAAGAGGTTTTCTTT. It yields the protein CASSLRQGQEVFF.